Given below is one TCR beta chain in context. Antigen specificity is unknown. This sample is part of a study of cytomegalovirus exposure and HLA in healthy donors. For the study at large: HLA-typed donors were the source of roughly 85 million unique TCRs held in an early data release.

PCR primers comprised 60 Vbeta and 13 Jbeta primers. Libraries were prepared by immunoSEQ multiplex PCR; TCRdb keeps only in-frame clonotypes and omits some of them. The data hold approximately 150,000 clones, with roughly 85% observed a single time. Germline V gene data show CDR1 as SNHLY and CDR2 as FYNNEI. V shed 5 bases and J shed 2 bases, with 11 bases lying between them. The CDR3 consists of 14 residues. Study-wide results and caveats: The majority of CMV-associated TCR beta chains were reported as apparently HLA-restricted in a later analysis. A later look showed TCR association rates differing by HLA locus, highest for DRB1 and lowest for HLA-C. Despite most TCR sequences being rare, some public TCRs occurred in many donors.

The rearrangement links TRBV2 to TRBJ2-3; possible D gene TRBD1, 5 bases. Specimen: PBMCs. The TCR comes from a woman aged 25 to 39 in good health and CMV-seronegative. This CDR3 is CASSPDSNTDTQYF. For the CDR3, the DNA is TGTGCCAGCAGTCCCGACAGTAACACAGATACGCAGTATTTT.